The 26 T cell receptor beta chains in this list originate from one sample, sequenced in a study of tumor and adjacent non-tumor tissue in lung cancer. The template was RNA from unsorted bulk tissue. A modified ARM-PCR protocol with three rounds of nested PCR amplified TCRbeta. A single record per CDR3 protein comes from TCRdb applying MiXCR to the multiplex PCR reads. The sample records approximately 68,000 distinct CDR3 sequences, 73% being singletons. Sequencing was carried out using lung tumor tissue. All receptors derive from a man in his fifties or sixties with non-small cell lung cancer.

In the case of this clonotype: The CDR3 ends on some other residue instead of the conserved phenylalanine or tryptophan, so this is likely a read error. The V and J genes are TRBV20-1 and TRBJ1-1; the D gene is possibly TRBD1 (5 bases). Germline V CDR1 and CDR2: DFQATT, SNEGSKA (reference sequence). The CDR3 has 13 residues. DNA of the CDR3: TGCGGTGCCCCGGGGCGGGAGAACACTGAAGCTTTCTAT. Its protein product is CGAPGRENTEAFY.

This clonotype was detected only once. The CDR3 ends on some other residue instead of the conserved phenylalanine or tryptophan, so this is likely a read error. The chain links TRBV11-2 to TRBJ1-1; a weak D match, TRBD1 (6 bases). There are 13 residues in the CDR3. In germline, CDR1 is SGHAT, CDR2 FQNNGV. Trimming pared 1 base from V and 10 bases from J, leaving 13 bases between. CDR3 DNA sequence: TGTGCCAGCAGCTTAGGGGTACAGGGACGAGCTTTCCTT. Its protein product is CASSLGVQGRAFL.

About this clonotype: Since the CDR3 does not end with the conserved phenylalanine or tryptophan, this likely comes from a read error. The CDR3 is CRAVGGRGYEQYL. The CDR3 region has the DNA TGCAGAGCTGTCGGGGGGAGGGGGTACGAGCAGTACTTA. The rearrangement links TRBV29-1 to TRBJ2-7, with D tentatively TRBD2 (7 bases). The CDR3 is 13 amino acids. Per germline, CDR1 SQVTM and CDR2 ANQGSEA.

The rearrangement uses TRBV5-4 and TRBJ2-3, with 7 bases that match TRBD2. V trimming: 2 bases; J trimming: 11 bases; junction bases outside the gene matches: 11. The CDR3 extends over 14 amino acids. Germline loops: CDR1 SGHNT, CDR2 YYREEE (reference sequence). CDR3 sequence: CASSFPGLSNMQYF. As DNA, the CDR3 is TGTGCCAGCAGCTTTCCGGGACTATCGAATATGCAGTATTTT.

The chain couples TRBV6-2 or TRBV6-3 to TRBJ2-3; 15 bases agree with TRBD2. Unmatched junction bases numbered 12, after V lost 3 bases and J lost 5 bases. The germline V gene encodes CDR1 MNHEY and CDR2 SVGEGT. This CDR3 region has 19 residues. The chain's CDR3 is CASSYQPGLAGGYIDTQYF. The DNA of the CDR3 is TGTGCCAGCAGTTATCAGCCGGGACTAGCGGGGGGATACATAGATACGCAGTATTTT.

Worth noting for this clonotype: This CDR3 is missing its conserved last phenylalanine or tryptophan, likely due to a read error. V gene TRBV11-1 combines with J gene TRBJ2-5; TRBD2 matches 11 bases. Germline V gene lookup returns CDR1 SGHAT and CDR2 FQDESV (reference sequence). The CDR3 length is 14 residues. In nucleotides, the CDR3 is TGTGCCAGTAGCTTAGCGGGACTAGCGGAGACACAGTACCTC. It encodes CASSLAGLAETQYL.

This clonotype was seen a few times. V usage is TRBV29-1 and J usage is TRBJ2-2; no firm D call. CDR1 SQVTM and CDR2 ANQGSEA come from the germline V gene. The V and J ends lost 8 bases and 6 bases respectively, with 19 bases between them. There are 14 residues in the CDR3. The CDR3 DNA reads TGCAGCTGTCGTCAGGAGAGTTTGGCCGGGGAGCTGTTTTTT. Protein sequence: CSCRQESLAGELFF.

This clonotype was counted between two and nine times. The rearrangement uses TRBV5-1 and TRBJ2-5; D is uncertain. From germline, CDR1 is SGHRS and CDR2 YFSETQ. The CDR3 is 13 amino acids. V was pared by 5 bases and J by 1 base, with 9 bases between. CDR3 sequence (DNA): TGCGCCAGCAGTCCGCCTTTCCAAGAGACCCAGTACTTC. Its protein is CASSPPFQETQYF.

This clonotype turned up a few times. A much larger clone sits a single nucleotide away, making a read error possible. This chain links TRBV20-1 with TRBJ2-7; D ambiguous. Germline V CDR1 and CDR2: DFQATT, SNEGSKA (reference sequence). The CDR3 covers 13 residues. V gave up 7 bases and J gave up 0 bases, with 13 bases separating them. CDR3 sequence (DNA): TGCAGTGTAGCCGGTTTTGACTCCTACGAGCAGTACTTC. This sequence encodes CSVAGFDSYEQYF.

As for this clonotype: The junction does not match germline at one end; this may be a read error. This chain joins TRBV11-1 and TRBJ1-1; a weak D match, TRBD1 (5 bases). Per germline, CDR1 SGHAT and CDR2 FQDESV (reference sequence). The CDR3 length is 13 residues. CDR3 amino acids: CPSSLNPGARPFF. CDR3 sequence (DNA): TGTCCCAGCAGTTTAAACCCCGGGGCACGTCCTTTCTTT.

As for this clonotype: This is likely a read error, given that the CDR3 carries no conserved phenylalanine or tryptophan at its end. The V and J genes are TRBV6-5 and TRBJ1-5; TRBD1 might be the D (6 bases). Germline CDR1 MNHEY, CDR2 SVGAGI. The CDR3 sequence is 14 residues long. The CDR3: CVSSYGQSNQTQHL. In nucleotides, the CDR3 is TGTGTCAGCAGTTACGGACAGTCCAATCAGACCCAGCATTTA.

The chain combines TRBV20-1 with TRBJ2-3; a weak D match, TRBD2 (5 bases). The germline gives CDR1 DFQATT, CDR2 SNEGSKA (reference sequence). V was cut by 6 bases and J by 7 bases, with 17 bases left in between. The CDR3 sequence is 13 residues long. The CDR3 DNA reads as TGCAGTGCCCCAGCGGTAAATTGCTATACGCAGTATTTT. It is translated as CSAPAVNCYTQYF.

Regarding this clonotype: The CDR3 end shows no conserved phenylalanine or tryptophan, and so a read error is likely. Written as DNA, the CDR3 is TGCGCCAGCAGCTTGGGAGACTTTGAGCAGTACATC. Encoded protein: CASSLGDFEQYI. This chain joins TRBV5-1 and TRBJ2-7; D uncertain. V lost 0 bases to trimming and J lost 7 bases, with 8 bases between them. CDR3 length: 12 amino acids. Per germline, CDR1 SGHRS and CDR2 YFSETQ.

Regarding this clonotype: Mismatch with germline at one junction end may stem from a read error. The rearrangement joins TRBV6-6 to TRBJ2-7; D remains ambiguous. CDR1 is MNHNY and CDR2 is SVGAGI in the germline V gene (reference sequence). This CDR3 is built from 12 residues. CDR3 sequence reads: CARSYRAYEQYF. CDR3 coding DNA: TGTGCCAGGAGTTACCGGGCCTACGAGCAGTATTTC.

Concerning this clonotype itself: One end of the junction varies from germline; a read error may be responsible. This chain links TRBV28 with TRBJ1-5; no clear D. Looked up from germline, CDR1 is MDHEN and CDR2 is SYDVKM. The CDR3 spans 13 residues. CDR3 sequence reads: CTSIQDTGQPQNF. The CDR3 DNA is TGTACCAGCATCCAAGACACCGGCCAGCCCCAGAATTTT.

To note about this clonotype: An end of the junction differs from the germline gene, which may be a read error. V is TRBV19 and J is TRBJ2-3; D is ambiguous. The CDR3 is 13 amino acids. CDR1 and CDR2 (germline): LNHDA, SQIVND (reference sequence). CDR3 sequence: CASSMRSSDTQLF. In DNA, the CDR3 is TGTGCCAGTAGTATGAGGTCGTCGGATACGCAGTTATTT.

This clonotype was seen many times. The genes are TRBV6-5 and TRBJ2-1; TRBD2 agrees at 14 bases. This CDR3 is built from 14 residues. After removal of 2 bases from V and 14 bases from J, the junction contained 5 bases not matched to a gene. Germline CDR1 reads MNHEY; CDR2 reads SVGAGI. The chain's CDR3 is CASSYGTSGRGEFF. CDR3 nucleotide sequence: TGTGCCAGCAGTTACGGGACTAGCGGGAGAGGAGAGTTCTTC.

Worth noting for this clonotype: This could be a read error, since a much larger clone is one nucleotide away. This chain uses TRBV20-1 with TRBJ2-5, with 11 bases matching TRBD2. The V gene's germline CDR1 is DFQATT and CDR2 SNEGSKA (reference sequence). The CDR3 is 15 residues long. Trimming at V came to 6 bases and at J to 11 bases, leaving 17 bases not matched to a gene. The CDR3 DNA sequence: TGCAGTGCCATCAATAGCGGGAGGGCCTTTGGGACACAGTACTTC. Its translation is CSAINSGRAFGTQYF.

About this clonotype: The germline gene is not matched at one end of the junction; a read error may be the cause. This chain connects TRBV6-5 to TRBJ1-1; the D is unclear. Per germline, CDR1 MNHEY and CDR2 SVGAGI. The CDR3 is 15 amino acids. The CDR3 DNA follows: TGTGCCAGCAGTTACGACGGTCAGGTGTCCACTGGAGCTTTCTTT. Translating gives CASSYDGQVSTGAFF.

The CDR3 DNA is TGTACCGCAGGTGGGACAGTGACCTATAATTCACCCCTCCACTTT. Its protein is CTAGGTVTYNSPLHF. The chain combines TRBV6-6 with TRBJ1-6, with TRBD1 matching 7 bases. Germline V CDR1 and CDR2: MNHNY, SVGAGI (reference sequence). The length of the CDR3 is 15 residues.

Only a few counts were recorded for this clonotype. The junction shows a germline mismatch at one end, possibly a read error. The CDR3: CASSRTENEQLFF. CDR3 nucleotide sequence: TGTGCCAGCAGCCGGACAGAGAATGAACAACTGTTTTTT. The chain has TRBV7-8 and TRBJ1-4, with D maybe TRBD1 (6 bases). CDR1 and CDR2 from the germline V gene are SGHVS and FQNEAQ. The CDR3 has 13 residues.

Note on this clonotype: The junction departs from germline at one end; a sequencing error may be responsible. CDR3 residues: CASSVIAGGAYDYTF. The CDR3 bases are TGTGCTAGCAGTGTCATAGCAGGGGGGGCCTATGACTACACCTTC. The chain uses TRBV6-1 and TRBJ1-2, with TRBD1 matching 7 bases. The CDR3 has 15 residues. In germline, CDR1 is MNHNS, CDR2 SASEGT.

The CDR3 sequence: CASKAAGGADTQYF. The CDR3 DNA follows: TGTGCCAGCAAGGCGGCGGGAGGGGCGGATACGCAGTATTTT. The chain is built from TRBV2 and TRBJ2-3, with 9 positions matching TRBD2. Germline V gives CDR1 SNHLY, CDR2 FYNNEI. The CDR3 loop spans 14 amino acids. The V segment lost 7 bases and the J segment 6 bases; nucleotides outside the gene matches: 8.

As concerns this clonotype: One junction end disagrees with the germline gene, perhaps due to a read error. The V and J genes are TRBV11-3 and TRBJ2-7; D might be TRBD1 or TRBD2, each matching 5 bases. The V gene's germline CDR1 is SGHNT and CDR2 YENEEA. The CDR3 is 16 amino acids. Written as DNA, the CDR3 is TGTGCCAGCAGCTCAGGAATTGGGACGGGTAAGTACGAGCAGTATTTC. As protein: CASSSGIGTGKYEQYF.

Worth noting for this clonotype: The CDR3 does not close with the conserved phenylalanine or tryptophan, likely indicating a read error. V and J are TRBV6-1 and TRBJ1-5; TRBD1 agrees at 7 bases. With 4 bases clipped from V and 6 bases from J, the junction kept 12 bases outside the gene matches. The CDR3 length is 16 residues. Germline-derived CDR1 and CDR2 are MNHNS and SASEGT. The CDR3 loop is CASSGSGGLASQPQHY. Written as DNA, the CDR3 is TGTGCCAGCAGTGGATCAGGGGGGTTGGCAAGTCAGCCCCAGCATTAT.

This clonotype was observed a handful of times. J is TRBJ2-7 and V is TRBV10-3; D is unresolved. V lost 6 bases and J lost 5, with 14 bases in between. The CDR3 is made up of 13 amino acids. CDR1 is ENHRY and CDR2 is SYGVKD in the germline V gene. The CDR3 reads CAIRFNSVDEQYF. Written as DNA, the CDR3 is TGTGCCATCAGGTTTAATAGTGTCGACGAGCAGTACTTC.